This is a list of T cell receptor beta chains from one sample in a study of shared clonotypes between healthy human individuals. Method: immunoSEQ multiplex PCR; TCRdb's copy keeps in-frame clones and lacks some. The sample consists of over a million clones, approximately 98.5% of them appearing once. Sequencing was carried out using naive CD4+ T cells sorted from blood. These receptors were collected from a man aged 25-45 years in good health. Each CDR3 is given with its conserved first and last residue. A D gene is named only where the DNA matches it firmly. Expanded clones get a size class; other rows say once, few or many, or leave the size out.

j_call	d_call	v_call	clone_size	cdr3_nt	cdr3_aa
TRBJ2-1	.	TRBV6-5	few	TGTGCCAGCAGTCGGAGAAACCTTGACAATGAGCAGTTCTTC	CASSRRNLDNEQFF
TRBJ2-3	.	TRBV5-1	.	TGCGCCAGCAGCTTGGGAGGGGGAAGCACAGATACGCAGTATTTT	CASSLGGGSTDTQYF
TRBJ1-1	.	TRBV15	.	TGTGCCACCAGCAGAGTTGGGGCCGCCAGAGCTTATGAAGCTTTCTTT	CATSRVGAARAYEAFF
TRBJ2-3	.	TRBV5-4	.	TGTGCCAGCGCGGAGCGAGCTACTCGGGATACGCAGTATTTT	CASAERATRDTQYF
TRBJ2-7	.	TRBV6-6	once	TGTGCCAGCAGTCCTCTCATTTCCGGGTCGGGGAGCGAGCAGTACTTC	CASSPLISGSGSEQYF
TRBJ2-3	.	TRBV5-1	.	TGCGCCAGCAGCTTGGAGGCGGGCACAGATACGCAGTATTTT	CASSLEAGTDTQYF
TRBJ1-4	.	TRBV2	.	TGTGCCAGCAGTGCTGATTCGACAGGTTTGTTTTCGAATGAAAAACTGTTTTTT	CASSADSTGLFSNEKLFF
TRBJ2-7	.	TRBV6-5	.	TGTGCCAGCAGTCCCAGGAGCTCCTACGAGCAGTACTTC	CASSPRSSYEQYF
TRBJ1-2	TRBD1	TRBV6-5	.	TGTGCCAGTTTTGCGACAGGGGGCGATGGCTACACCTTC	CASFATGGDGYTF
TRBJ2-7	TRBD2	TRBV28	.	TGTGCCAGCAGTTTAACTAGCGGGAGAACCTACGAGCAGTACTTC	CASSLTSGRTYEQYF
TRBJ2-5	.	TRBV19	.	TGTGCCAGTAGTATAGTTGCAGGGGAGACCCAGTACTTC	CASSIVAGETQYF
TRBJ2-7	TRBD2	TRBV10-3	once	TGTGCCATCAGTGAGTCGACAAGGCTAGCGGGAGAGAGTGAGCAGTACTTC	CAISESTRLAGESEQYF
TRBJ1-2	.	TRBV19	.	TGTGCCAGTACGCGACGGACAAACTATGGCTACACCTTC	CASTRRTNYGYTF
TRBJ2-1	.	TRBV7-8	.	TGTGCCAGCAGCTTCGGGAATGAGCAGTTCTTC	CASSFGNEQFF
TRBJ1-2	TRBD1	TRBV7-2	.	TGTGCCAGCAGCCCCAGTCTCCCGGGACAGGGAGATGGCTACACCTTC	CASSPSLPGQGDGYTF